The next 27 T cell receptor beta chains were all read from a single sample in a study of blood T cells in healthy people across ages. Then a second PCR, running about 6 to 11 cycles, was carried out with a sample-barcoded 5' primer and a J-beta primer mix. TCRdb called the 5' RACE reads again in MiXCR, with one record for every CDR3 protein. This sample has 550,000 to 700,000 distinct CDR3 sequences, with approximately 30% found just once. Input material: blood. The receptors derive from a woman aged 70-85 years in good health.

The chain joins TRBV20-1 to TRBJ2-7; D is undetermined. This CDR3 is built from 15 residues. The V end was cut by 0 bases, the J end by 7 bases, with 19 bases between. The germline V gene has CDR1 DFQATT and CDR2 SNEGSKA (reference sequence). For the CDR3, the DNA is TGCAGTGCTAGAGAATCGGGCGCCCTTGGTCGAGAGCAGTACTTC. Translating it yields CSARESGALGREQYF.

The V gene is TRBV18, the J gene TRBJ2-6; D unresolved. Germline loops: CDR1 KGHSH, CDR2 LQKENI. V lost 4 bases to trimming and J lost 0 bases, with 13 bases between them. This CDR3 has 17 amino acids. The CDR3 loop is CASSLQVRYSGANVLTF. The CDR3 DNA sequence: TGTGCCAGCTCACTTCAAGTACGGTACTCTGGGGCCAACGTCCTGACTTTC. The variable domain in full, completed from reference TRBV18 and TRBJ2-6, reads NAGVMQNPRHLVRRRGQEARLRCSPMKGHSHVYWYRQLPEEGLKFMVYLQKENIIDESGMPKERFSAEFPKEGPSILRIQQVVRGDSAAYFCASSLQVRYSGANVLTFGAGSRLTVL.

The chain combines TRBV5-1 with TRBJ1-4; possibly TRBD1 for D (5 bases). V was cut by 4 bases and J by 8 bases, with 12 bases left in between. This CDR3 has 13 amino acids. CDR1 and CDR2 (germline): SGHRS, YFSETQ. CDR3 sequence reads: CASSNQGLEKLFF. CDR3 bases: TGCGCCAGCAGCAACCAGGGATTGGAAAAACTGTTTTTT.

The chain carries TRBV6-4 and TRBJ2-7, with TRBD1 matching over 11 bases. CDR1 and CDR2 (germline): MRHNA, SNTAGT. The trim removed 3 bases at V and 5 bases at J, leaving 18 bases unmatched. The CDR3 runs to 19 residues. This CDR3 is CASSDRKYVRGTGGHEQYF. In DNA form, the CDR3 reads TGTGCCAGCAGTGATCGGAAATACGTGAGAGGGACAGGGGGTCACGAGCAGTACTTC.

V and J are TRBV5-1 and TRBJ1-5; TRBD1 is a possible D gene (6 bases). The CDR3 runs 15 residues. From germline, CDR1 is SGHRS and CDR2 YFSETQ. Trimming took off 1 base at V and 3 bases at J, with 11 bases between the two ends. The CDR3 here is CASSLSGEDNQPQHF. In DNA form, the CDR3 reads TGCGCCAGCAGCTTGTCAGGGGAGGACAATCAGCCCCAGCATTTT.

V and J are TRBV18 and TRBJ2-5; the D gene could be TRBD1 or TRBD2 (5 bases each). The CDR3 totals 14 residues. Per the germline V gene, CDR1 is KGHSH and CDR2 is LQKENI. Trimming pared 2 bases from V and 11 bases from J, leaving 18 bases between. The CDR3 sequence is CASSPWGLDGEQYF. For the CDR3, the DNA is TGTGCCAGCTCACCATGGGGCCTGGACGGGGAGCAGTACTTC.

CDR3 amino acids: CASSLTSGETYEQYF. Written as DNA, the CDR3 is TGCGCCAGCAGCTTGACTAGCGGGGAGACCTACGAGCAGTACTTC. V usage is TRBV5-1 and J usage is TRBJ2-7, with 10 bases aligning to TRBD2. The CDR3 sequence is 15 residues long. Germline V gene lookup returns CDR1 SGHRS and CDR2 YFSETQ. The V segment lost 1 base and the J segment 2 bases; nucleotides outside the gene matches: 3.

This clonotype has a handful of counts. The rearrangement uses TRBV7-3 and TRBJ2-3; 11 bases align to TRBD2. In germline, CDR1 is SGHTA, CDR2 FQGTGA. This CDR3 contains 18 residues. V shed 4 bases and J 2 bases; nucleotides not matched to a gene: 11. The CDR3 DNA reads TGTGCCAGCAGCTCCCTTGGGCCTAGCGGGGGGCTCACAGATACGCAGTATTTT. Its protein product is CASSSLGPSGGLTDTQYF.

V usage is TRBV7-2 and J usage is TRBJ1-4; D remains ambiguous. From germline, CDR1 is SGHTA and CDR2 FQGNSA. The V end was cut by 4 bases, the J end by 4 bases, with 13 bases between. This CDR3 comprises 15 residues. The chain's CDR3 is CASSSQGLGNEKLFF. DNA of the CDR3: TGTGCCAGCAGCTCTCAAGGGCTGGGTAATGAAAAACTGTTTTTT. Together with reference TRBV7-2 and TRBJ1-4, the CDR3 gives the full variable domain: GAGVSQSPSNKVTEKGKDVELRCDPISGHTALYWYRQSLGQGLEFLIYFQGNSAPDKSGLPSDRFSAERTGGSVSTLTIQRTQQEDSAVYLCASSSQGLGNEKLFFGSGTQLSVL.

This clonotype occurred a few times. The chain has TRBV7-9 and TRBJ2-1, with D perhaps TRBD1 (5 bases). With 3 bases removed from V and 15 bases from J, the gap between germline ends came to 18 bases. CDR1 and CDR2 from the germline V gene are SEHNR and FQNEAQ (reference sequence). CDR3 length: 13 amino acids. The CDR3 DNA sequence: TGTGCCAGCAGCTTGGGCACAGGCCACCGCCCGTTCTTC. Translation gives CASSLGTGHRPFF.

This clonotype was detected only a few times. This chain uses TRBV5-1 with TRBJ2-5; perhaps D is TRBD1 or TRBD2 (6 bases each). Per the germline V gene, CDR1 is SGHRS and CDR2 is YFSETQ. The CDR3 covers 16 residues. Between the trimmed V and J ends, which lost 5 bases and 1 base, there was a span of 18 bases. The CDR3 DNA sequence: TGCGCCAGCAGGGAGGAGGAGGGGGGCTCCCAAGAGACCCAGTACTTC. This sequence encodes CASREEEGGSQETQYF.

This clonotype was counted between two and nine times. The V call is TRBV7-2, the J call TRBJ2-5; D remains unclear. Germline values: CDR1 SGHTA, CDR2 FQGNSA. The CDR3 is 13 residues long. V was clipped by 5 bases and J by 7 bases, with 14 bases between them. CDR3: CASSQEPLTTQYF. CDR3 bases: TGTGCCAGCAGCCAAGAGCCCTTGACGACCCAGTACTTC.

The chain joins TRBV3-1 to TRBJ2-1; D possibly uses TRBD1 or TRBD2 (7 bases each). Germline lookup yields CDR1 LGHDT and CDR2 YNNKEL (reference sequence). The CDR3 consists of 15 residues. The germline V and J ends were trimmed by 5 bases and 7 bases, with 18 bases remaining between them. The CDR3 DNA reads TGTGCCAGCAGCAACAACAGGGGAGGGAAAAATGAGCAGTTCTTC. It is translated as CASSNNRGGKNEQFF.

V is TRBV7-2 and J is TRBJ2-1; unclear D gene. Germline-derived CDR1 and CDR2 are SGHTA and FQGNSA. This CDR3 is built from 12 residues. Trimming pared 3 bases from V and 15 bases from J, leaving 15 bases between. Written as DNA, the CDR3 is TGTGCCAGCAGCTTTTCCGGGTCTGGGTGGTTCTTC. Translating gives CASSFSGSGWFF.

This clonotype was picked up a small number of times. V and J are TRBV12-3 or TRBV12-4 and TRBJ2-2; D remains unclear. V was clipped by 1 base and J by 4 bases, with 19 bases between them. The CDR3 has 18 residues. CDR3 sequence reads: CASSLGVRQSPTTGELFF. CDR3 nucleotide sequence: TGTGCCAGCAGTTTAGGGGTCCGGCAGTCACCCACCACCGGGGAGCTGTTTTTT.

This clonotype was seen a handful of times. The V gene is TRBV28, the J gene TRBJ2-1; D is unclear. The germline CDR1 and CDR2 sequences are MDHEN and SYDVKM. The CDR3 is 13 residues long. V was shortened by 0 bases and J by 6 bases, with 6 bases between the two germline ends. The CDR3 reads CASSLWAGNEQFF. CDR3 nucleotides: TGTGCCAGCAGTTTATGGGCCGGCAATGAGCAGTTCTTC.

The chain is built from TRBV7-9 and TRBJ1-4; the D gene is possibly TRBD1 (5 bases). V shed 2 bases and J shed 3 bases, with 10 bases lying between them. The CDR3 is made up of 15 amino acids. Per germline, CDR1 SEHNR and CDR2 FQNEAQ (reference sequence). The CDR3 sequence: CASSLFPGPNEKLFF. DNA for the CDR3: TGTGCCAGCAGCTTATTTCCGGGACCTAATGAAAAACTGTTTTTT.

This clonotype was counted a few times. A junction boundary mismatches the germline segment, possibly from a read error. The J gene is TRBJ1-4, the V gene TRBV7-2; no clear D. The CDR3 loop spans 18 amino acids. Germline lookup yields CDR1 SGHTA and CDR2 FQGNSA. The DNA for the CDR3 is TGTGCCAGCAGCTTAGGCGCCTCGGCCCAGACAACTAATGAAAAACCGGTTTTT. Protein sequence: CASSLGASAQTTNEKPVF.

The V and J genes are TRBV15 and TRBJ2-5; 11 bases agree with TRBD2. The J call may not be correct, given that the DNA end is closer to TRBJ2-7. Germline V CDR1 and CDR2: LNHNV, YYDKDF (reference sequence). The CDR3 spans 17 residues. CDR3 DNA: TGTGCCACCAGCAGAGTTTTGGGTAGCGGGGGGGCCTACGAGCAGTACTTC. Residues: CATSRVLGSGGAYEQYF.

The chain carries TRBV20-1 and TRBJ2-5, with 9 nucleotides matching TRBD2. Unmatched junction bases numbered 6, after V lost 5 bases and J lost 2 bases. The CDR3 consists of 14 residues. Germline CDR1 is DFQATT and CDR2 is SNEGSKA (reference sequence). The CDR3 here is CSAQSGGYQETQYF. The CDR3 region has the DNA TGCAGTGCTCAAAGCGGGGGGTATCAAGAGACCCAGTACTTC.

V gene TRBV6-2 or TRBV6-3 combines with J gene TRBJ1-2, with 7 bases aligning to TRBD1. There are 14 residues in the CDR3. V lost 8 bases, J lost 2 bases, and 8 bases stayed unmatched. Germline V gene data show CDR1 as MNHEY and CDR2 as SVGEGT. Here the CDR3 reads CASGGPGGNYGYTF. The CDR3, as DNA: TGTGCCAGCGGTGGGCCAGGGGGGAACTATGGCTACACCTTC.

The chain couples TRBV9 to TRBJ2-1, with 11 bases that match TRBD1. The CDR3 covers 15 residues. The germline gives CDR1 SGDLS, CDR2 YYNGEE. V lost 7 bases and J lost 3; bases outside the gene matches: 6. CDR3 protein: CASSRDRGYYNEQFF. For the CDR3, the DNA is TGTGCCAGCTCTAGGGACAGGGGGTACTACAATGAGCAGTTCTTC.

The gene calls are TRBV6-6 and TRBJ2-5; D perhaps matches TRBD1 (6 bases). Germline CDR1 is MNHNY and CDR2 is SVGAGI (reference sequence). This CDR3 spans 13 amino acids. Trimming stripped 9 bases from V and 4 bases from J, with 15 bases between. The CDR3 region is CASTGTYGETQYF. The CDR3 nucleotides read TGTGCCAGTACCGGGACATATGGAGAGACCCAGTACTTC.

This clonotype was found a few times. The chain uses TRBV27 and TRBJ2-6; 8 bases line up with TRBD1. CDR3 length: 15 amino acids. The germline CDR1 and CDR2 sequences are MNHEY and SMNVEV (reference sequence). V was clipped by 6 bases and J by 4 bases; unmatched bases: 5. The CDR3 is CASRPGGSGANVLTF. CDR3 DNA: TGTGCCAGCAGACCAGGGGGCTCCGGGGCCAACGTCCTGACTTTC.

V and J are TRBV20-1 and TRBJ2-2; weak D call: TRBD2 (6 bases). This CDR3 is 14 amino acids long. The germline V and J ends were trimmed by 2 bases and 5 bases, with 12 bases remaining between them. CDR1 and CDR2 (germline): DFQATT, SNEGSKA (reference sequence). The DNA for the CDR3 is TGCAGTGCTAGATGGGGGGTGAATACCGGGGAGCTGTTTTTT. It is translated as CSARWGVNTGELFF.

J is TRBJ2-3 and V is TRBV27, with 11 bases that match TRBD2. From germline, CDR1 is MNHEY and CDR2 SMNVEV (reference sequence). The ends lost 5 bases at V and 8 bases at J; junction bases unmatched: 6. The CDR3 has 14 amino acids. CDR3 region: CASSTGTSGATQYF. CDR3 nucleotides: TGTGCCAGCAGTACCGGGACTAGCGGAGCTACGCAGTATTTT.

The chain carries TRBV7-2 and TRBJ1-4; 7 nucleotides agree with TRBD1. Looked up from germline, CDR1 is SGHTA and CDR2 is FQGNSA. The CDR3 runs to 16 residues. The junction had 11 bases not matched to a gene; V was cut back by 1 base and J by 9 bases. For the CDR3, the DNA is TGTGCCAGCAGCTTAGAGGGGGCAGGAACTAGTAAAAAACTGTTTTTT. Protein sequence: CASSLEGAGTSKKLFF.